The 17 T cell receptor beta chains below were found in one sample sequenced in a study of T cells in Graves' hyperthyroidism and ophthalmopathy. RNA transcripts provided the source from which TCR beta CDR3 regions were amplified. In the first-round RT-PCR of the TCR CDR3, the HTBI primer set was used. TCRdb fed the multiplex PCR reads into MiXCR, producing one record per CDR3 protein. In the table there are some 740,000 distinct CDR3 sequences, about 15% of which are singletons. Sequences were obtained from blood. These receptors originate from a woman younger than 35 with Graves' hyperthyroidism.

This clonotype was detected many times. This chain joins TRBV5-4 and TRBJ2-1, with 7 bases matching TRBD2. V trimming: 3 bases; J trimming: 4 bases; junction bases outside the gene matches: 13. The germline CDR1 and CDR2 sequences are SGHNT and YYREEE (reference sequence). The CDR3 runs to 17 residues. CDR3: CASSSGGSASGYNEQFF. The CDR3 DNA reads TGTGCCAGCAGCTCCGGGGGTTCGGCTAGCGGATACAATGAGCAGTTCTTC.

The table lists this clonotype with a few counts. V usage is TRBV5-1 and J usage is TRBJ2-1, with TRBD2 as a possible D gene (6 bases). CDR1 and CDR2 from the germline V gene are SGHRS and YFSETQ. The CDR3 has 17 residues. V lost 0 bases, J lost 4 bases, and 17 bases lay in between. The CDR3: CASSLGVRESSYNEQFF. The CDR3 coding sequence is TGCGCCAGCAGCTTGGGTGTGCGGGAATCTTCGTACAATGAGCAGTTCTTC.

In this sample, this clonotype turned up many times. This chain connects TRBV7-9 to TRBJ2-7; TRBD2 agrees at 13 bases. J lost 6 bases, V lost 1 base, and 9 bases had no gene match. This CDR3 is 17 amino acids long. CDR1 and CDR2 (germline): SEHNR, FQNEAQ (reference sequence). CDR3 nucleotide sequence: TGTGCCAGCAGCTTAGGGGGAAGGACTAGCGGGAGTGGCGAGCAGTACTTC. It encodes CASSLGGRTSGSGEQYF.

This clonotype has at least ten counts. The V gene is TRBV29-1, the J gene TRBJ2-1; D is undetermined. CDR1 is SQVTM and CDR2 is ANQGSEA in the germline V gene. V lost 7 bases, J lost 2 bases, and 15 bases lay in between. The CDR3 is made up of 14 amino acids. CDR3 residues: CSGSGRPTYNEQFF. The CDR3 DNA reads TGCAGCGGTTCCGGACGCCCTACCTACAATGAGCAGTTCTTC.

This clonotype showed up many times. The rearrangement joins TRBV30 to TRBJ1-5; D might be TRBD1 (5 bases). This CDR3 region has 13 residues. V lost 7 bases, J lost 6 bases, and 16 bases lay in between. In germline, CDR1 is GTSNPN, CDR2 SVGIG (reference sequence). This chain's CDR3 is CAYGTASAQPQHF. The DNA of the CDR3 is TGTGCCTACGGGACTGCGTCGGCTCAGCCCCAGCATTTT.

This clonotype was observed many times. The chain is built from TRBV7-2 and TRBJ2-7; D is undetermined. CDR1 is SGHTA, CDR2 FQGNSA, per germline. The CDR3 loop spans 14 amino acids. Trimming stripped 4 bases from V and 0 bases from J, with 10 bases between. Here the CDR3 DNA reads TGTGCCAGCAGCTCGTCGGGTAACTCCTACGAGCAGTACTTC. It yields the protein CASSSSGNSYEQYF.

In its sample, this clonotype was seen a few times. The chain joins TRBV19 to TRBJ1-1; D gene ambiguous. CDR3 length: 12 residues. Trimming removed 3 bases from V and 4 bases from J, with 6 bases in between. Germline assignment: CDR1 LNHDA and CDR2 SQIVND (reference sequence). The CDR3 loop is CASSIGVTEAFF. CDR3 coding DNA: TGTGCCAGTAGTATTGGGGTCACTGAAGCTTTCTTT.

V and J are TRBV7-3 and TRBJ2-5; D unclear. The CDR3 covers 14 residues. Trimming cost V 5 bases and J 4 bases, with 14 bases left between them. CDR1 is SGHTA, CDR2 FQGTGA, per germline. The CDR3 region is CASSQTRDSETQYF. Here the CDR3 DNA reads TGTGCCAGCAGCCAGACCCGAGATTCAGAGACCCAGTACTTC.

The chain uses TRBV20-1 and TRBJ1-3; TRBD1 aligns across 7 bases. Losses at the gene ends were 5 bases for V and 1 base for J; bases not matched to a gene: 5. The germline V gene encodes CDR1 DFQATT and CDR2 SNEGSKA (reference sequence). This CDR3 comprises 14 residues. CDR3 amino acids: CSAARQGSGNTIYF. The CDR3 nucleotides read TGCAGTGCTGCCCGACAGGGTTCTGGAAACACCATATATTTT.

This clonotype was seen at least ten times. The V call is TRBV27, the J call TRBJ2-1, with a weak D call TRBD2 (5 bases). CDR1 and CDR2 (germline): MNHEY, SMNVEV (reference sequence). This CDR3 comprises 15 residues. Trimming removed 4 bases from V and 6 bases from J, with 16 bases in between. CDR3 DNA: TGTGCCAGCAGTTACGGGGTGTCCGGAGTCAATGAGCAGTTCTTC. This codes for CASSYGVSGVNEQFF.

The J gene is TRBJ1-4, the V gene TRBV6-1, with D tentatively TRBD1 (5 bases). This CDR3 contains 14 residues. V lost 6 bases, J lost 10 bases, and 18 bases lay in between. The germline V gene has CDR1 MNHNS and CDR2 SASEGT. The CDR3 bases are TGTGCCAGCAGGAAGGACACAAAATTCTCAAAACTGTTTTTT. Translated, it gives CASRKDTKFSKLFF.

This chain joins TRBV3-1 and TRBJ2-6, with D uncertain. The germline V and J ends were trimmed by 6 bases and 8 bases, with 17 bases remaining between them. CDR1 is LGHDT and CDR2 is YNNKEL in the germline V gene (reference sequence). CDR3 size: 15 residues. This chain's CDR3 is CASSLGSVGPNVLTF. The CDR3 coding sequence is TGTGCCAGCAGTCTCGGATCGGTTGGCCCCAACGTCCTGACTTTC.

This chain links TRBV12-3 or TRBV12-4 with TRBJ1-5, with 10 bases aligning to TRBD1. The CDR3 is 15 amino acids. J lost 6 bases, V lost 5 bases, and 7 bases had no gene match. The CDR3 DNA reads TGTGCCAGCAGTCCCGACAGGGGGCAGGCTCAGCCCCAGCATTTT. Residues: CASSPDRGQAQPQHF.

The V gene is TRBV19, the J gene TRBJ1-5; 7 nucleotides agree with TRBD1. With V trimmed by 9 bases and J by 7 bases, 9 bases remained unmatched. Germline CDR1 reads LNHDA; CDR2 reads SQIVND (reference sequence). This CDR3 is 13 amino acids long. CDR3 in amino acids: CASQRGRGQPQHF. The CDR3 DNA reads as TGTGCCAGCCAGAGGGGGCGAGGCCAGCCCCAGCATTTT.

This clonotype has ten or more counts. This sequence joins TRBV20-1 and TRBJ1-2, with D tentatively TRBD1 (6 bases). The CDR3 runs to 13 residues. Trimming pared 5 bases from V and 1 base from J, leaving 11 bases between. Per germline, CDR1 DFQATT and CDR2 SNEGSKA (reference sequence). The CDR3 loop reads CSAGDTYNYGYTF. The CDR3 DNA follows: TGCAGTGCTGGGGACACTTATAACTATGGCTACACCTTC.

The chain joins TRBV20-1 to TRBJ2-1; TRBD1 matches at 9 bases. Germline V gene sequence: CDR1 DFQATT, CDR2 SNEGSKA (reference sequence). This CDR3 contains 16 residues. Losses at the gene ends were 1 base for V and 9 bases for J; bases not matched to a gene: 13. The CDR3 protein is CSARAPPGQGYGEQFF. DNA for the CDR3: TGCAGTGCTAGAGCACCCCCGGGACAGGGATATGGTGAGCAGTTCTTC.

This rearrangement joins TRBV11-2 to TRBJ1-1, with TRBD1 as a possible D gene (6 bases). Trimming left V 5 bases short and J 1 base short, with 14 bases between. CDR3 length equals 15 residues. The germline V gene has CDR1 SGHAT and CDR2 FQNNGV. CDR3 protein: CASSESTGWNTEAFF. The CDR3, as DNA: TGTGCCAGCAGCGAATCGACAGGTTGGAACACTGAAGCTTTCTTT.